The 27 T cell receptor beta chains below all came from one sample that was sequenced in a study of response to subunit inactivated influenza vaccine. In TCRdb, the RT-PCR reads were re-called with MiXCR into one record per CDR3 protein. The sample yields approximately 730,000 distinct CDR3 sequences, about 15% seen once. Here the sequenced sample was PBMCs from blood, taken around 14 days before vaccination. The source of these receptors is a man aged 45-65 years who received an inactivated influenza vaccine.

This clonotype was observed a few times. The genes are TRBV12-3 or TRBV12-4 and TRBJ2-1; 11 nucleotides line up with TRBD1. V gave up 2 bases and J gave up 3 bases; unmatched junction bases: 3. The CDR3 spans 16 residues. CDR3 in DNA: TGTGCCAGCAGTTTAAGGGGACAGGGGGTCTACAATGAGCAGTTCTTC. The encoded protein is CASSLRGQGVYNEQFF.

This clonotype occurred many times. The V call is TRBV3-1, the J call TRBJ2-2; 9 bases agree with TRBD2. The junction had 7 bases not matched to a gene; V was cut back by 6 bases and J by 5 bases. Germline CDR1 is LGHDT and CDR2 is YNNKEL (reference sequence). The CDR3 is 15 amino acids. CDR3 sequence: CASRSSSGVTGELFF. In nucleotides, the CDR3 is TGTGCCAGCAGGAGCTCTAGCGGGGTTACCGGGGAGCTGTTTTTT.

This clonotype has a handful of counts. J is TRBJ2-3 and V is TRBV2; 8 bases align to TRBD1. Germline assignment: CDR1 SNHLY and CDR2 FYNNEI. The CDR3 covers 14 residues. The V segment lost 8 bases and the J segment 6 bases; nucleotides outside the gene matches: 10. The CDR3 is CASGSQGAGDTQYF. CDR3 DNA: TGTGCCAGCGGAAGTCAGGGGGCTGGGGATACGCAGTATTTT.

This clonotype was counted between two and nine times. The rearrangement joins TRBV6-2 or TRBV6-3 to TRBJ2-5; D call uncertain. The CDR3 loop spans 16 amino acids. Trimming cost V 0 bases and J 1 base, with 12 bases left between them. In germline, CDR1 is MNHEY, CDR2 SVGEGT. This CDR3 reads CASSYSFRSTQETQYF. The CDR3 DNA reads TGTGCCAGCAGTTACTCTTTCAGGTCAACCCAAGAGACCCAGTACTTC.

In this sample, this clonotype turned up many times. V and J are TRBV10-3 and TRBJ2-1, with 8 bases that match TRBD2. The junction had 8 bases not matched to a gene; V was cut back by 5 bases and J by 5 bases. CDR1 is ENHRY, CDR2 SYGVKD, per germline. The length of the CDR3 is 15 residues. The CDR3 region is CAISISGVRDNEQFF. The CDR3, as DNA: TGTGCCATCAGTATTAGCGGGGTCAGGGACAATGAGCAGTTCTTC.

V is TRBV2 and J is TRBJ1-5; D possibly corresponds to TRBD1 (5 bases). Trimming shortened V by 6 bases and J by 4 bases, and 13 bases separated the two germline ends. Looked up from germline, CDR1 is SNHLY and CDR2 is FYNNEI. The CDR3 has 14 amino acids. The CDR3 reads CASSITGPNQPQHF. The CDR3 nucleotides are TGTGCCAGCAGCATTACAGGTCCGAATCAGCCCCAGCATTTT.

The rearrangement joins TRBV7-9 to TRBJ1-2; 9 bases align to TRBD1. The germline V gene encodes CDR1 SEHNR and CDR2 FQNEAQ (reference sequence). This CDR3 has 14 amino acids. Unmatched junction bases numbered 9, after V lost 5 bases and J lost 8 bases. CDR3 sequence: CASSGGDRVSGYTF. CDR3 nucleotide sequence: TGTGCCAGCAGCGGGGGGGACAGGGTGTCGGGCTACACCTTC.

The rearrangement uses TRBV6-2 or TRBV6-3 and TRBJ2-3; 9 bases are a match to TRBD1. The CDR3 runs 15 residues. Per germline, CDR1 MNHEY and CDR2 SVGEGT. V gave up 3 bases and J gave up 3 bases; unmatched junction bases: 4. The CDR3 here is CASSYPQGATDTQYF. CDR3 bases: TGTGCCAGCAGTTATCCACAGGGGGCAACAGATACGCAGTATTTT.

This clonotype was seen at least ten times. The CDR3: CSARPDVHTEAFF. In nucleotides, the CDR3 is TGCAGTGCTAGACCCGACGTACACACTGAAGCTTTCTTT. The chain recombines TRBV20-1 with TRBJ1-1, with D uncertain. The CDR3 has 13 amino acids. CDR1 is DFQATT and CDR2 is SNEGSKA in the germline V gene (reference sequence). Trimming removed 2 bases at V and 3 bases at J, with 10 bases between.

This chain joins TRBV18 and TRBJ2-3; D is uncertain. CDR1 and CDR2 (germline): KGHSH, LQKENI. The CDR3 extends over 18 amino acids. Trimming removed 1 base from V and 0 bases from J, with 17 bases in between. This chain's CDR3 is CASSPLGRQARSTDTQYF. In nucleotides, the CDR3 is TGTGCCAGCTCACCACTAGGACGGCAGGCTAGGAGCACAGATACGCAGTATTTT. Combining the CDR3 with reference TRBV18 and TRBJ2-3 gives the whole variable domain NAGVMQNPRHLVRRRGQEARLRCSPMKGHSHVYWYRQLPEEGLKFMVYLQKENIIDESGMPKERFSAEFPKEGPSILRIQQVVRGDSAAYFCASSPLGRQARSTDTQYFGPGTRLTVL.

V usage is TRBV28 and J usage is TRBJ2-3; 9 bases match TRBD2. The CDR3 spans 16 residues. The germline V gene has CDR1 MDHEN and CDR2 SYDVKM. The ends lost 6 bases at V and 4 bases at J; junction bases unmatched: 11. The CDR3 DNA reads as TGTGCCAGCAGCCCACTTGGGCGGGAGGGCTCAGATACGCAGTATTTT. Translation gives CASSPLGREGSDTQYF.

The chain joins TRBV11-2 to TRBJ2-2; 8 bases line up with TRBD2. The V gene's germline CDR1 is SGHAT and CDR2 FQNNGV. After removal of 4 bases from V and 12 bases from J, the junction contained 10 bases not matched to a gene. This CDR3 has 14 residues. The CDR3 protein is CASSSSASGLKLFF. The DNA for the CDR3 is TGTGCCAGCAGCTCCTCCGCTAGCGGGTTGAAGCTGTTTTTT.

This clonotype was detected a few times. The chain recombines TRBV3-1 with TRBJ2-5, with TRBD2 matching 15 bases. Germline V gene data show CDR1 as LGHDT and CDR2 as YNNKEL (reference sequence). J lost 5 bases, V lost 6 bases, and 13 bases had no gene match. The length of the CDR3 is 18 residues. CDR3 coding DNA: TGTGCCAGCAGTCCCCCGGGACTAGCGGGGGGCGCGGCGGAGACCCAGTACTTC. Protein: CASSPPGLAGGAAETQYF.

CDR3: CASGLEGRAGELFF. CDR3 DNA sequence: TGTGCTAGTGGTTTGGAGGGGAGGGCCGGGGAGCTGTTTTTT. The chain is built from TRBV12-5 and TRBJ2-2; TRBD2 agrees at 7 bases. Germline V gene lookup returns CDR1 LGHNT and CDR2 FRNRAP. The CDR3 has 14 amino acids. V trimming: 1 base; J trimming: 6 bases; junction bases outside the gene matches: 2. The full variable domain, with the rest looked up from reference TRBV12-5 and TRBJ2-2, is DARVTQTPRHKVTEMGQEVTMRCQPILGHNTVFWYRQTMMQGLELLAYFRNRAPLDDSGMPKDRFSAEMPDATLATLKIQPSEPRDSAVYFCASGLEGRAGELFFGEGSRLTVL.

The rearrangement joins TRBV4-1 to TRBJ2-1, with 9 bases fitting TRBD2. Germline loops: CDR1 MGHRA, CDR2 YSYEKL. Losses at the gene ends were 0 bases for V and 9 bases for J; bases not matched to a gene: 12. The CDR3 is 17 amino acids. Here the CDR3 DNA reads TGCGCCAGCAGCCAAGATGGGGGCGGGAGGGCCTGGAGTGAGCAGTTCTTC. Protein: CASSQDGGGRAWSEQFF.

This clonotype was seen more than once but under ten times. J is TRBJ2-2 and V is TRBV5-1; 9 bases align to TRBD1. V dropped 4 bases and J dropped 6; count of bases not matched to a gene: 7. The germline V gene encodes CDR1 SGHRS and CDR2 YFSETQ. This CDR3 region has 15 residues. CDR3 sequence (DNA): TGCGCCAGCAGCCGGGACAGGGCGGAGGCCGGGGAGCTGTTTTTT. Translated: CASSRDRAEAGELFF.

This clonotype showed up many times. This chain joins TRBV5-1 and TRBJ1-4, with 7 bases aligning to TRBD1. Germline assignment: CDR1 SGHRS and CDR2 YFSETQ. V lost 0 bases and J lost 8; bases outside the gene matches: 7. This CDR3 region has 15 residues. CDR3 bases: TGCGCCAGCAGCTTGGGCGACAGGGTTGAAGAAAAACTGTTTTTT. It is translated as CASSLGDRVEEKLFF. Together with reference TRBV5-1 and TRBJ1-4, the CDR3 gives the full variable domain: KAGVTQTPRYLIKTRGQQVTLSCSPISGHRSVSWYQQTPGQGLQFLFEYFSETQRNKGNFPGRFSGRQFSNSRSEMNVSTLELGDSALYLCASSLGDRVEEKLFFGSGTQLSVL.

This clonotype showed up just a few times. This chain links TRBV11-2 with TRBJ2-2; TRBD2 agrees at 14 bases. The CDR3 sequence is 19 residues long. CDR1 is SGHAT, CDR2 FQNNGV, per germline. With 5 bases clipped from V and 5 bases from J, the junction kept 13 bases outside the gene matches. Here the CDR3 DNA reads TGTGCCAGCAGCCTCGTGGGACTAGCGGGAGTACTGGGTACCGGGGAGCTGTTTTTT. Amino acids: CASSLVGLAGVLGTGELFF.

This clonotype was seen a handful of times. V usage is TRBV25-1 and J usage is TRBJ2-5; 7 bases fit TRBD1. The germline V gene has CDR1 MGHDK and CDR2 SYGVNS. Trimming removed 4 bases from V and 4 bases from J; junction bases left unmatched: 6. This CDR3 contains 14 residues. CDR3 DNA sequence: TGTGCCAGCAGTGGACAGGGTAGGGGAGAGACCCAGTACTTC. Residues: CASSGQGRGETQYF.

The chain has TRBV28 and TRBJ2-3; 7 bases agree with TRBD2. CDR3 size: 16 residues. The J segment lost 2 bases and the V segment lost 3 bases, leaving 8 bases of the junction unmatched. Germline CDR1 is MDHEN and CDR2 is SYDVKM. CDR3 DNA sequence: TGTGCCAGCAGTTTTTTGGGGGGGTACCTCACAGATACGCAGTATTTT. It specifies CASSFLGGYLTDTQYF.

J is TRBJ1-4 and V is TRBV5-6; 8 bases agree with TRBD1. CDR1 is SGHDT and CDR2 is YYEEEE in the germline V gene. The ends lost 0 bases at V and 6 bases at J; junction bases unmatched: 7. This CDR3 contains 16 residues. The DNA for the CDR3 is TGTGCCAGCAGCTTGGGTTTGGCAGGGGGCGATGAAAAACTGTTTTTT. Its translation is CASSLGLAGGDEKLFF.

In its sample, this clonotype was seen a few times. The chain has TRBV7-2 and TRBJ2-3; weak D call: TRBD1 (6 bases). The germline V and J ends were trimmed by 5 bases and 2 bases, with 17 bases remaining between them. This CDR3 is built from 16 residues. Germline CDR1 is SGHTA and CDR2 is FQGNSA. CDR3 sequence reads: CASSLETGYYTDTQYF. As DNA, the CDR3 is TGTGCCAGCAGCCTAGAAACAGGGTACTACACAGATACGCAGTATTTT.

This clonotype was recorded a few times. The chain links TRBV4-2 to TRBJ2-1; 10 nucleotides align to TRBD1. The CDR3 length is 13 residues. V lost 0 bases and J lost 15; bases outside the gene matches: 5. The germline gives CDR1 LGHNA, CDR2 YNFKEQ. The CDR3 DNA reads as TGTGCCAGCAGCCAAGATGGAAGGACAGGGGGGTTCTTC. Translating it yields CASSQDGRTGGFF.

This clonotype was seen many times. This chain uses TRBV4-2 with TRBJ2-1, with 8 bases aligning to TRBD2. V was clipped by 1 base and J by 2 bases; unmatched bases: 4. This CDR3 has 16 amino acids. The germline gives CDR1 LGHNA, CDR2 YNFKEQ. CDR3 protein: CASSQGAGGTYNEQFF. As DNA, the CDR3 is TGTGCCAGCAGCCAAGGCGCGGGGGGAACCTACAATGAGCAGTTCTTC.

The CDR3 nucleotides are TGTGCCAGCAGCTTAGTTTACGGGGGGGCTGCCAACACAGATACGCAGTATTTT. It specifies CASSLVYGGAANTDTQYF. V usage is TRBV11-2 and J usage is TRBJ2-3; 8 positions agree with TRBD2. This CDR3 has 18 residues. The trim removed 1 base at V and 2 bases at J, leaving 11 bases unmatched. Germline values: CDR1 SGHAT, CDR2 FQNNGV.

This clonotype was observed a few times. The chain recombines TRBV12-3 or TRBV12-4 with TRBJ1-2, with D unresolved. Between the trimmed V and J ends, which lost 4 bases and 9 bases, there was a span of 9 bases. The CDR3 is 11 amino acids. CDR3 amino acids: CASSWGGSYTF. The CDR3 bases are TGTGCCAGCAGTTGGGGAGGTAGCTACACCTTC.

This clonotype was observed a few times. The V gene is TRBV18, the J gene TRBJ1-3, with D tentatively TRBD1 (5 bases). The CDR3 spans 14 residues. CDR1 is KGHSH and CDR2 is LQKENI in the germline V gene. The V end lost 3 bases, the J end lost 7 bases, and 13 bases lay between the germline ends. The CDR3 DNA sequence: TGTGCCAGCTCACCGGCAGAGCGGGGGAACACCATATATTTT. Translating gives CASSPAERGNTIYF.